These 22 T cell receptor beta chains came from one sample sequenced in a study of shared clonotypes between healthy human individuals. Only in-frame clones appear in the TCRdb table, and some are missing; sequencing was by immunoSEQ multiplex PCR. The sample consists of some 900,000 clones, 76% of them appearing once. The sample comprised memory CD4+ T cells sorted from blood. Sample subset: CD45RA-negative fraction. Every receptor here comes from a man between 18 and 29 years old in good health.

The J gene is TRBJ2-1, the V gene TRBV5-1; 10 positions match TRBD2. The V gene's germline CDR1 is SGHRS and CDR2 YFSETQ. This CDR3 is built from 16 residues. Unmatched junction bases numbered 8, after V lost 3 bases and J lost 5 bases. CDR3 bases: TGCGCCAGCAGCTCCCGACGAGCGGGGGGGGACAATGAGCAGTTCTTC. Its protein is CASSSRRAGGDNEQFF.

J is TRBJ2-5 and V is TRBV5-1, with 7 bases aligning to TRBD1. This CDR3 comprises 15 residues. After removal of 2 bases from V and 0 bases from J, the junction contained 4 bases not matched to a gene. Germline V gene data show CDR1 as SGHRS and CDR2 as YFSETQ. CDR3 in amino acids: CASSFSGTDQETQYF. CDR3 sequence (DNA): TGCGCCAGCAGCTTCTCCGGGACAGACCAAGAGACCCAGTACTTC.

This clone was detected a few times. Other DNA sequences within the sample encode an identical CDR3. The V call is TRBV20-1, the J call TRBJ2-3; no definite D call. In germline, CDR1 is DFQATT, CDR2 SNEGSKA (reference sequence). The CDR3 has 11 residues. V was trimmed by 4 bases and J by 5 bases, leaving 7 bases between them. The CDR3 region is CSATPRDTQYF. The CDR3 nucleotides read TGCAGTGCTACCCCGAGAGATACGCAGTATTTT.

The chain joins TRBV19 to TRBJ2-4; TRBD2 agrees at 7 bases. This CDR3 is 14 amino acids long. The V segment lost 7 bases and the J segment 7 bases; nucleotides outside the gene matches: 10. Germline CDR1 reads LNHDA; CDR2 reads SQIVND (reference sequence). CDR3 protein: CASISAGVGNIQYF. CDR3 in DNA: TGTGCCAGTATTTCTGCGGGGGTCGGGAACATTCAGTACTTC.

This clone has a single count. The chain's CDR3 is CASSEGLLQETQYF. CDR3 in DNA: TGTGCCAGCAGTGAAGGACTGCTCCAAGAGACCCAGTACTTC. The J gene is TRBJ2-5, the V gene TRBV6-1; no clear D. The V and J ends lost 1 base and 1 base respectively, with 7 bases between them. The CDR3 spans 14 residues. CDR1 and CDR2 (germline): MNHNS, SASEGT.

This chain links TRBV6-1 with TRBJ1-1; D uncertain. CDR3 length equals 15 residues. Per the germline V gene, CDR1 is MNHNS and CDR2 is SASEGT. Trimming cost V 2 bases and J 5 bases, with 15 bases left between them. DNA for the CDR3: TGTGCCAGCAGTGAATTTAGTGGCTGGGGAACTGAAGCTTTCTTT. It is translated as CASSEFSGWGTEAFF.

The chain links TRBV15 to TRBJ1-3, with a weak D call TRBD1 (6 bases). The CDR3 runs 15 residues. CDR1 and CDR2 (germline): LNHNV, YYDKDF (reference sequence). V was pared by 4 bases and J by 0 bases, with 10 bases between. CDR3 loop: CATSNDRFSGNTIYF. The CDR3, as DNA: TGTGCCACCAGCAACGACAGGTTCTCTGGAAACACCATATATTTT.

The chain employs TRBV7-6 and TRBJ2-1, with TRBD2 identical over 8 bases. V lost 5 bases to trimming and J lost 9 bases; unmatched junction nucleotides: 3. The CDR3 extends over 12 amino acids. Germline V gene sequence: CDR1 SGHVS, CDR2 FNYEAQ. The DNA for the CDR3 is TGTGCCAGCAGCAAAGGACTAGCTGAGCAGTTCTTC. This gives the protein CASSKGLAEQFF.

This clone was recorded a few times. The chain is built from TRBV9 and TRBJ2-2, with D unclear. Trimming took off 0 bases at V and 2 bases at J, with 8 bases between the two ends. The germline V gene has CDR1 SGDLS and CDR2 YYNGEE. The CDR3 has 15 amino acids. The CDR3 DNA is TGTGCCAGCAGCGTAGGTACAAAAAACACCGGGGAGCTGTTTTTT. Its protein product is CASSVGTKNTGELFF.

This rearrangement joins TRBV19 to TRBJ1-5; D unresolved. V was clipped by 4 bases and J by 11 bases, with 15 bases between them. Germline assignment: CDR1 LNHDA and CDR2 SQIVND (reference sequence). This CDR3 contains 13 residues. The CDR3 region is CASSNDPKWAQHF. The CDR3 nucleotides read TGTGCCAGTAGTAACGACCCAAAGTGGGCCCAGCATTTT.

The V call is TRBV6-5, the J call TRBJ1-6; 10 bases fit TRBD1. V lost 6 bases to trimming and J lost 7 bases; unmatched junction nucleotides: 3. CDR3 size: 14 residues. Germline values: CDR1 MNHEY, CDR2 SVGAGI. CDR3 sequence: CASRTGQGNSPLHF. The CDR3 DNA reads as TGTGCCAGCAGAACGGGACAGGGGAATTCACCCCTCCACTTT.

The chain is built from TRBV27 and TRBJ1-2, with D unresolved. The germline gives CDR1 MNHEY, CDR2 SMNVEV (reference sequence). There are 15 residues in the CDR3. Between the trimmed V and J ends, which lost 7 bases and 0 bases, there was a span of 15 bases. Here the CDR3 reads CASTAVGESNYGYTF. The CDR3 DNA sequence: TGTGCCAGCACCGCCGTTGGGGAGTCTAACTATGGCTACACCTTC.

The CDR3 is CASSFRVDTGELFF. In nucleotides, the CDR3 is TGCGCCAGCAGCTTCAGGGTTGACACCGGGGAGCTGTTTTTT. This chain joins TRBV5-1 and TRBJ2-2; a possible D gene is TRBD1 (5 bases). In germline, CDR1 is SGHRS, CDR2 YFSETQ. V was cut by 2 bases and J by 3 bases, with 8 bases left in between. This CDR3 is built from 14 residues.

This clone was counted only a few times. V is TRBV6-4 and J is TRBJ2-3, with D perhaps matching TRBD2 (6 bases). V was pared by 4 bases and J by 2 bases, with 25 bases between. CDR1 MRHNA and CDR2 SNTAGT come from the germline V gene. The CDR3 is 19 residues long. DNA of the CDR3: TGTGCCAGCAGTGTCTCGCGGGACCCGTTTGGGGCCTACACAGATACGCAGTATTTT. Translation gives CASSVSRDPFGAYTDTQYF.

This clone has more than one count but fewer than ten. The chain employs TRBV29-1 and TRBJ1-2, with D tentatively TRBD1 (5 bases). The CDR3 totals 11 residues. The germline CDR1 and CDR2 sequences are SQVTM and ANQGSEA. V was shortened by 2 bases and J by 8 bases, with 9 bases between the two germline ends. The CDR3 nucleotides read TGCAGCGTTGAAAGGGGTCGGGGCTACACCTTC. Encoded protein: CSVERGRGYTF.

The V call is TRBV30, the J call TRBJ2-5; 7 bases map to TRBD2. The CDR3 is made up of 13 amino acids. Germline assignment: CDR1 GTSNPN and CDR2 SVGIG (reference sequence). V shed 5 bases and J 5 bases; nucleotides not matched to a gene: 8. CDR3 coding DNA: TGTGCCTGGCGAGGGAGGGCCGTGGAGACCCAGTACTTC. Translation: CAWRGRAVETQYF.

The chain uses TRBV28 and TRBJ2-5; a possible D gene is TRBD2 (5 bases). This CDR3 has 16 residues. Germline V lookup: CDR1 MDHEN, CDR2 SYDVKM. The V end was cut by 4 bases, the J end by 2 bases, with 17 bases between. CDR3 nucleotides: TGTGCCAGCAGTTCCTCTGGAGGATACGCACAAGAGACCCAGTACTTC. Residues: CASSSSGGYAQETQYF.

The J gene is TRBJ2-7, the V gene TRBV5-1; 9 bases align to TRBD2. Trimming cost V 0 bases and J 6 bases; bases outside gene matches: 10. Germline CDR1 reads SGHRS; CDR2 reads YFSETQ. The CDR3 consists of 16 residues. The CDR3 DNA sequence: TGCGCCAGCAGCTTGGGTCCTAGCGGGGAGTCGTCCGAGCAGTACTTC. It translates to CASSLGPSGESSEQYF.

The chain is built from TRBV2 and TRBJ2-5; D may match TRBD1 or TRBD2 (6 bases each). The CDR3 has 16 amino acids. Germline V CDR1 and CDR2: SNHLY, FYNNEI. The V gene lost 3 bases and the J gene lost 5 bases, with 19 bases spanning the gap. In DNA, the CDR3 is TGTGCCAGCAGTGACAGGCAGGGGAGGTCACAGGAGACCCAGTACTTC. This gives the protein CASSDRQGRSQETQYF.

This clone has ten or more counts. The J gene is TRBJ2-2, the V gene TRBV5-1, with D possibly matching TRBD1 (5 bases). Trimming stripped 5 bases from V and 6 bases from J, with 11 bases between. Germline V lookup: CDR1 SGHRS, CDR2 YFSETQ. The CDR3 totals 13 residues. The CDR3 region is CASRNLGAGELFF. In nucleotides, the CDR3 is TGCGCCAGCAGGAATTTAGGGGCCGGGGAGCTGTTTTTT.

The rearrangement links TRBV5-1 to TRBJ1-6; D gene uncertain. Trimming shortened V by 0 bases and J by 4 bases, and 8 bases separated the two germline ends. Germline CDR1 SGHRS, CDR2 YFSETQ. The length of the CDR3 is 15 residues. The CDR3 loop is CASSLVAGYNSPLHF. The CDR3 DNA reads TGCGCCAGCAGCTTGGTTGCGGGGTATAATTCACCCCTCCACTTT. The full variable domain, its missing parts supplied by reference TRBV5-1 and TRBJ1-6, is KAGVTQTPRYLIKTRGQQVTLSCSPISGHRSVSWYQQTPGQGLQFLFEYFSETQRNKGNFPGRFSGRQFSNSRSEMNVSTLELGDSALYLCASSLVAGYNSPLHFGNGTRLTVT.

This chain connects TRBV9 to TRBJ2-2; no definite D call. The CDR3 covers 15 residues. CDR1 and CDR2 (germline): SGDLS, YYNGEE. V lost 1 base to trimming and J lost 4 bases, with 11 bases between them. The CDR3 spells CASSVMSEPTGELFF. The CDR3 DNA sequence: TGTGCCAGCAGCGTAATGAGTGAACCCACCGGGGAGCTGTTTTTT.